Listed below are T cell receptor beta chains from one sample, sequenced in a study of T cell repertoires in cytomegalovirus infection. Their antigens remain unidentified. TCRdb itself ran the reads through MiXCR, one entry per CDR3 protein. The sample holds about 900,000 distinct CDR3 sequences; approximately 30% are singletons and the top ten take under 15%. The sequencing used cultured CD8+ T cells from PBMCs, collected from culture after CMV antigen stimulation. Receptors originate from a human donor in good health (CMV status not recorded). Some clones in this sample may be carry-over from other donors' samples. Both conserved end residues are part of each CDR3. A D gene is named only where the DNA matches it firmly. Clone size is not always given. Where it is, it says once, few, many or a class for expanded clones.

v_call	d_call	j_call	clone_size	cdr3_nt	cdr3_aa
TRBV7-2	-	TRBJ2-5	many	TGTGCCAGCAGCCCGGAACCCGGCGGAGAGACCCAGTACTTC	CASSPEPGGETQYF
TRBV27	TRBD2	TRBJ2-7	-	TGTGCCAGCAGTGCGGGACTAGCGCTCTACGAGCAGTACTTC	CASSAGLALYEQYF
TRBV4-1	-	TRBJ2-6	-	TGTGCCAGCAGCCAAGATGCCGCTCCATCTGGGGCCAACGTCCTGACTTTC	CASSQDAAPSGANVLTF
TRBV5-4	-	TRBJ1-2	once	TGTGCCAGCAGCCGCCGGGACGGCCATTCCTATGGCTACACCTTC	CASSRRDGHSYGYTF
TRBV7-9	-	TRBJ1-3	-	TGTGCCAGCAGCCACGAGGACAACTCTGGAAACACCATATATTTT	CASSHEDNSGNTIYF
TRBV7-6	TRBD2	TRBJ2-3	-	TGTGTCAGCAGCCTCGAGGTGGCAGGATTTAGCGGGAGTTCCACAGATACGCAGTATTTT	CVSSLEVAGFSGSSTDTQYF
TRBV4-1	TRBD1	TRBJ1-6	-	TGCGCCAGCAGCCAACGACAGGGGCCAAATTCACCCCTCCACTTT	CASSQRQGPNSPLHF
TRBV20-1	-	TRBJ1-2	few	TGCAGTGCTAGAGTGCCAGATACAGAGAACTATGGCTACACCTTC	CSARVPDTENYGYTF
TRBV12-3/TRBV12-4	-	TRBJ1-2	-	TGTGCCAGCAGTTTACAGTTTGCTGGCTACACCTTC	CASSLQFAGYTF
TRBV4-2	-	TRBJ1-1	-	TGTGCCAGCAGCCAAGCTGGGAGTGGTGAAGCTTTCTTT	CASSQAGSGEAFF
TRBV7-2	TRBD1	TRBJ2-3	many	TGTGCCAGCAGCTTCCGGGACAGGGCTGCAGATACGCAGTATTTT	CASSFRDRAADTQYF
TRBV27	TRBD1	TRBJ2-1	few	TGTGCCAGCAGTTTCGCCGGGACAGGGAACAATGAGCAGTTCTTC	CASSFAGTGNNEQFF
TRBV19	-	TRBJ1-1	-	TGTGCCAGTAGCCAACAGGGCACGAACACTGAAGCTTTCTTT	CASSQQGTNTEAFF
TRBV7-8	-	TRBJ2-7	many	TGTGCCAGCAGCTATTCAGGGGGGCTCGCCTACGAGCAGTACTTC	CASSYSGGLAYEQYF
TRBV12-3/TRBV12-4	-	TRBJ1-2	-	TGTGCCAGCAGCGAGCCTCAGGTACACGGCTATGGCTACACCTTC	CASSEPQVHGYGYTF
TRBV20-1	TRBD1	TRBJ2-3	-	TGCAGTGCCCCCCGTAGGACAGGGGACCCTTCCCCCACAGATACGCAGTATTTT	CSAPRRTGDPSPTDTQYF
TRBV19	-	TRBJ2-1	-	TGTGCCAGTAGTATAGTAGTAGGGAATGAGCAGTTCTTC	CASSIVVGNEQFF
TRBV4-2	-	TRBJ2-5	-	TGTGCCAGCAGCCAAGATCTAGACCCGGTGGAGACCCAGTACTTC	CASSQDLDPVETQYF
TRBV29-1	-	TRBJ1-2	few	TGCAGCGTCCCACATGGGGATGGCTACACCTTC	CSVPHGDGYTF
TRBV4-1	-	TRBJ2-7	-	TGCGCCAGCAGCCAAGAATGGAGGGGAATCTCCTACGAGCAGTACTTC	CASSQEWRGISYEQYF
TRBV12-3/TRBV12-4	-	TRBJ2-7	few	TGTGCCAGCAGCCCTACAAAACGGAACGAGCAGTACTTC	CASSPTKRNEQYF
TRBV7-9	-	TRBJ1-4	few	TGTGCCAGCTCTGCACCGTGGGGGGATGAGGAATACGAAAAACTGTTTTTT	CASSAPWGDEEYEKLFF
TRBV7-6	-	TRBJ1-6	few	TGTGCCAGCAGCTTAGTGCGCTCAGGTCAGGGTGGCAATTCACCCCTCCACTTT	CASSLVRSGQGGNSPLHF
TRBV7-4	-	TRBJ2-5	-	TGTGCCAGCAGCTCCCTCGGGGATTTGGAGACCCAGTACTTC	CASSSLGDLETQYF
TRBV7-1	TRBD1	TRBJ1-1	-	TGTGCCAGCAGCCTTCAACCGGGACAGGGGGCGAGTACTGAAGCTTTCTTT	CASSLQPGQGASTEAFF
TRBV4-1	-	TRBJ2-3	-	TGCGCCAGCAGCCAAGATAAGGGACCGTATTTT	CASSQDKGPYF
TRBV7-9	TRBD1	TRBJ2-7	-	TGTGCCAGCAGCCCAGACAGGGAGTCCTACGAGCAGTACTTC	CASSPDRESYEQYF
TRBV4-3	TRBD1	TRBJ2-3	-	TGCGCCAGCAGCCAAGACAGGGGGAGCTTCACAGATACGCAGTATTTT	CASSQDRGSFTDTQYF
TRBV7-9	TRBD2	TRBJ2-1	few	TGTGCCAGCAGCTTGGGACTAGCGGGGGACGATGAGCAGTTCTTC	CASSLGLAGDDEQFF
TRBV20-1	-	TRBJ2-1	-	TGCAGTGCTAGAGACTATCAGAGCTCCTACAATGAGCAGTTCTTC	CSARDYQSSYNEQFF
TRBV27	-	TRBJ2-2	few	TGTGCCAGCAGTTTATCCCCGGGGGCCCTCGGCGGGGAGCTGTTTTTT	CASSLSPGALGGELFF
TRBV28	-	TRBJ2-1	few	TGTGCCAGCAGGCTTAGGGAGAATCCCCGAAATGAGCAGTTCTTC	CASRLRENPRNEQFF
TRBV2	-	TRBJ2-7	once	TGTGCCAGCGAGGACGGATCCTACGAGCAGTACTTC	CASEDGSYEQYF
TRBV7-9	-	TRBJ1-2	few	TGTGCCACTCTGCAGACCAGTACTAACTATGGCTACACCTTC	CATLQTSTNYGYTF
TRBV19	-	TRBJ1-1	-	TGTGCCAGTAGTATACAGGGCACTGAAGCTTTCTTT	CASSIQGTEAFF
TRBV2	-	TRBJ1-5	-	TGTGCCAGCACTCGGAGCTTCCTTAGCAATCAGTCCCAGCATTTT	CASTRSFLSNQSQHF
TRBV19	-	TRBJ1-3	-	TGTGCCAGTAGTATCGGAAGTGGGCTTGGAAACACCATATATTTT	CASSIGSGLGNTIYF
TRBV24-1	-	TRBJ1-5	once	TGTGCCACCAGTGATTTTACAGGGAATCAGCCCCAGCATTTT	CATSDFTGNQPQHF
TRBV4-3	TRBD1	TRBJ1-2	-	TGCGCCAGCAGCCAGACGGGTCAGGGGGCGCTGGGCTATGGCTACACCTTC	CASSQTGQGALGYGYTF
TRBV27	-	TRBJ1-2	few	TGTGCCAGCAGTACCGCACAGCTGAATAACTATGGCTACACCTTC	CASSTAQLNNYGYTF
TRBV12-3/TRBV12-4	-	TRBJ1-2	-	TGTGCCAGCACCCCGAGGGCAATGGCTAACTATGGCTACACCTTC	CASTPRAMANYGYTF
TRBV6-2/TRBV6-3	-	TRBJ2-7	-	TGTGGAGCAGTGGGACCGACAGAAGGTCGTGCCGTAAGACCCTCCTACGAGCAGTACTTC	CGAVGPTEGRAVRPSYEQYF
TRBV12-3/TRBV12-4	-	TRBJ2-1	once	TGTGCCAGCAGTCATGACTATGAGCAGTTCTTC	CASSHDYEQFF
TRBV10-3	-	TRBJ1-3	many	TGTGCCATCAGTGCCACCTTGTCCCGGGCCCCTCTCTCTGGAAACACCATATATTTT	CAISATLSRAPLSGNTIYF
TRBV11-2	-	TRBJ2-2	-	TGTGCCAGCAGCTTGCCGGGACCAGGGGTTCCCGGGGAGCTGTTTTTT	CASSLPGPGVPGELFF
TRBV5-4	TRBD1	TRBJ2-1	-	TGTGCCAGCAGCGGACAGGGGGCGCTAGTTGAGCAGTTCTTC	CASSGQGALVEQFF
TRBV27	-	TRBJ2-6	-	TGTACCAGCAGTTGGGCAAGGGGTGGGGCCAACGTCCTGACTTTC	CTSSWARGGANVLTF
TRBV7-9	-	TRBJ2-7	many	TGTGCCAGCAGCTTAGTTCCCGGAAGGTTCGAGCAGTACTTC	CASSLVPGRFEQYF
TRBV7-9	TRBD1	TRBJ2-2	many	TGTGCCAGCAGCTGGACAGGGGTTGCCGGGGAGCTGTTTTTT	CASSWTGVAGELFF
TRBV29-1	-	TRBJ2-1	few	TGCAGCGCCGGACGGGAACTTAGCTCCTACAATGAGCAGTTCTTC	CSAGRELSSYNEQFF
TRBV7-9	-	TRBJ1-1	few	TGTGCCAGCAGTTCAAATACAGGGACAGCTTTCTTT	CASSSNTGTAFF
TRBV6-5	-	TRBJ2-3	-	TGTGCCAGCATTGGGACTTCGCGAGGCACAGATACGCAGTATTTT	CASIGTSRGTDTQYF
TRBV5-1	-	TRBJ2-1	-	TGCGCCAGCAGGGAGGGGGCTCACCAATCTGAGCAGTTCTTC	CASREGAHQSEQFF